At least ten counts were recorded for the clone carrying this T cell receptor beta chain. Its antigen is still unknown. Hyperthyroidism was newly diagnosed in patients aged 18 to 65 (duration under 2 months). The source of the PBMCs was over 8.5 ml of fresh peripheral blood. This sample is drawn from a study of T cells in Graves' hyperthyroidism and ophthalmopathy. Amplified regions were TCR beta CDR3 sequences from RNA transcripts. The HTBI set primed first-round TCR CDR3 RT-PCR. TCRdb analysed the multiplex PCR reads with MiXCR anew, one entry per CDR3 protein. This sample has more than 300,000 distinct CDR3 sequences, with about 12% found just once. Regarding the study as a whole: Among clonotypes expanded in thyroid above 0.001, most were also found in blood. A 13 V-J model separated ophthalmopathy from stable hyperthyroidism.

The receptor comes from a woman younger than 30 with Graves' hyperthyroidism. Sequencing was done on a sample of blood.

The CDR3 DNA sequence: TGCAGCGTGTCCGGGACCGGCGGAGGGCCCCTCCACTTT. It codes for CSVSGTGGGPLHF. This sequence joins TRBV29-1 and TRBJ1-6, with D perhaps matching TRBD1 (5 bases). From germline, CDR1 is SQVTM and CDR2 ANQGSEA. The V and J ends lost 6 bases and 13 bases respectively, with 19 bases between them. CDR3 size: 13 residues.